A single sample gave rise to the 14 T cell receptor beta chains below, sequenced in a study of control samples from healthy donors and cancer patients. Profiling relied on immunoSEQ multiplex PCR, and the TCRdb table lists in-frame clones only, not all of them. This sample has 100,000 to 150,000 clones, with approximately 89% found just once. The sample comprised blood. All receptors derive from a man aged 18 to 30 in good health.

This clone was found once. The chain has TRBV12-3 or TRBV12-4 and TRBJ1-1, with D unclear. This CDR3 contains 13 residues. Between the trimmed V and J ends, which lost 2 bases and 0 bases, there was a span of 4 bases. The CDR3 here is CASSLWLNTEAFF. The CDR3 nucleotides read TGTGCCAGCAGTTTATGGTTGAACACTGAAGCTTTCTTT.

This chain joins TRBV5-1 and TRBJ2-3; 8 nucleotides match TRBD2. This CDR3 has 15 residues. In germline, CDR1 is SGHRS, CDR2 YFSETQ. The V gene end was trimmed by 4 bases and the J gene end by 0 bases; junction bases not matched to a gene: 4. CDR3 sequence reads: CASSGGGTSTDTQYF. In nucleotides, the CDR3 is TGCGCCAGCAGCGGCGGGGGGACTAGCACAGATACGCAGTATTTT. Drawing the rest from reference TRBV5-1 and TRBJ2-3, the complete variable domain is KAGVTQTPRYLIKTRGQQVTLSCSPISGHRSVSWYQQTPGQGLQFLFEYFSETQRNKGNFPGRFSGRQFSNSRSEMNVSTLELGDSALYLCASSGGGTSTDTQYFGPGTRLTVL.

This clone was seen only a few times. The chain carries TRBV6-5 and TRBJ2-7; D is possibly TRBD1 (6 bases). Germline V gene data show CDR1 as MNHEY and CDR2 as SVGAGI. This CDR3 spans 12 amino acids. V was shortened by 2 bases and J by 6 bases, with 8 bases between the two germline ends. The CDR3 nucleotides read TGTGCCAGCAGTTACGTAGGGGGCGAGCAGTACTTC. It is translated as CASSYVGGEQYF.

V gene TRBV19 combines with J gene TRBJ2-5; D ambiguous. CDR3 length: 15 amino acids. The germline CDR1 and CDR2 sequences are LNHDA and SQIVND (reference sequence). The germline V and J ends were trimmed by 3 bases and 0 bases, with 11 bases remaining between them. This CDR3 is CASSMRRTYQETQYF. CDR3 nucleotides: TGTGCCAGTAGTATGCGGCGGACCTACCAAGAGACCCAGTACTTC.

The V gene is TRBV10-3, the J gene TRBJ2-1; 9 nucleotides agree with TRBD2. J gave up 6 bases and V 0 bases, and 12 bases lay outside the gene matches. The CDR3 runs to 18 residues. Per germline, CDR1 ENHRY and CDR2 SYGVKD. The CDR3 reads CAISESGESGGNLNEQFF. CDR3 DNA: TGTGCCATCAGTGAGTCAGGGGAGAGCGGGGGGAACCTCAATGAGCAGTTCTTC.

The V gene is TRBV2, the J gene TRBJ1-4; TRBD1 aligns across 10 bases. Germline V CDR1 and CDR2: SNHLY, FYNNEI. This CDR3 comprises 19 residues. Unmatched junction bases numbered 11, after V lost 3 bases and J lost 1 base. The CDR3 here is CASSETGGAARGTNEKLFF. In nucleotides, the CDR3 is TGTGCCAGCAGTGAGACAGGGGGCGCGGCACGGGGAACTAATGAAAAACTGTTTTTT.

This chain links TRBV2 with TRBJ1-4; no firm D call. Trimming removed 3 bases from V and 2 bases from J, with 4 bases in between. This CDR3 spans 13 amino acids. Germline values: CDR1 SNHLY, CDR2 FYNNEI. CDR3 sequence reads: CASSDSTNEKLFF. Written as DNA, the CDR3 is TGTGCCAGCAGTGACTCGACTAATGAAAAACTGTTTTTT.

J is TRBJ1-2 and V is TRBV2; D is ambiguous. CDR1 and CDR2 (germline): SNHLY, FYNNEI. This CDR3 comprises 13 residues. V was cut by 1 base and J by 6 bases, with 9 bases left in between. CDR3 coding DNA: TGTGCCAGCAGTGAAGAGTCAATAGATGGCTACACCTTC. Protein product: CASSEESIDGYTF.

This chain uses TRBV7-9 with TRBJ1-2, with D possibly being TRBD1 (5 bases). Germline V lookup: CDR1 SEHNR, CDR2 FQNEAQ (reference sequence). The CDR3 loop spans 13 amino acids. The V and J ends lost 6 bases and 9 bases respectively, with 17 bases between them. The DNA of the CDR3 is TGTGCCAGCAGTCCAAGAGGGGAGGGAAGCTACACCTTC. Translating gives CASSPRGEGSYTF.

This rearrangement joins TRBV5-1 to TRBJ2-7; 8 positions match TRBD1. The CDR3 consists of 13 residues. CDR1 is SGHRS, CDR2 YFSETQ, per germline. Unmatched junction bases numbered 2, after V lost 3 bases and J lost 3 bases. This CDR3 is CASSSGTGYEQYF. CDR3 nucleotides: TGCGCCAGCAGCTCCGGGACAGGCTACGAGCAGTACTTC.

The chain has TRBV6-5 and TRBJ1-5, with 8 bases lining up with TRBD1. This CDR3 is 15 amino acids long. CDR1 is MNHEY, CDR2 SVGAGI, per germline. V gave up 11 bases and J gave up 1 base; unmatched junction bases: 10. The CDR3: CAGKDRVSSNQPQHF. The CDR3 coding sequence is TGTGCCGGCAAGGACAGGGTCTCAAGCAATCAGCCCCAGCATTTT.

The J gene is TRBJ1-4, the V gene TRBV3-1 (or the pseudogene TRBV3-2); tentative D call: TRBD1 (5 bases). The CDR3 length is 15 residues. Trimming left V 6 bases short and J 7 bases short, with 18 bases between. Germline V gene data show CDR1 as LGHDT and CDR2 as YNNKEL (reference sequence). Written as DNA, the CDR3 is TGTGCCAGCAGTCAGACAGCTATCCTAGTTGAAAAACTGTTTTTT. Translating it yields CASSQTAILVEKLFF.

The chain links TRBV4-1 to TRBJ1-2, with a tentative D call TRBD1 (5 bases). This CDR3 comprises 14 residues. Trimming removed 4 bases at V and 4 bases at J, with 13 bases between. Germline CDR1 reads MGHRA; CDR2 reads YSYEKL. This chain's CDR3 is CASSPLEGRYGYTF. The DNA for the CDR3 is TGCGCCAGCAGCCCTCTCGAGGGACGCTATGGCTACACCTTC.

The V and J genes are TRBV6-5 and TRBJ1-6, with D maybe TRBD1 (6 bases). Trimming shortened V by 7 bases and J by 7 bases, and 11 bases separated the two germline ends. The CDR3 spans 13 residues. CDR1 and CDR2 (germline): MNHEY, SVGAGI. CDR3 nucleotides: TGTGCCAGCAACCCGACAGGCAATTCACCCCTCCACTTT. Its translation is CASNPTGNSPLHF.